The present TCR beta chain was sequenced within a study of naive and memory T cell subsets. Points from the study as a whole: Gini index rose across naive, CM, EM and EMRA in CD4 and CD8. A clonotype means one alpha or beta sequence, not an alpha/beta pair.

This clonotype was recorded many times. Its specificity is unknown. The CDR3 length is 13 residues. Trimming took 5 bases from V and 7 from J; bases not matched to a gene: 6. From germline, CDR1 is MNHEY and CDR2 SVGAGI. An equimolar mix of two oligonucleotides served as the beta constant-region primer for TRBC1 and TRBC2. Four rounds of PCR amplified the ligated cDNA using nested alpha and beta constant-region primers plus SP2. TCRdb re-called the UMI-ligation and nested PCR reads through MiXCR, storing one row per CDR3 protein. Among 4,000 to 4,500 distinct CDR3 sequences listed, around 5.2% were seen once.

The source material was effector memory CD8+ T cells from blood. Subset indicated: effector memory, CD45RA- CD27-. This sequence was found in a human donor in good health. The V gene is TRBV6-5, the J gene TRBJ1-1; 8 positions match TRBD1. CDR3 protein: CASSGQGAIEAFF. The CDR3 DNA follows: TGTGCCAGCAGTGGTCAGGGGGCTATTGAAGCTTTCTTT.